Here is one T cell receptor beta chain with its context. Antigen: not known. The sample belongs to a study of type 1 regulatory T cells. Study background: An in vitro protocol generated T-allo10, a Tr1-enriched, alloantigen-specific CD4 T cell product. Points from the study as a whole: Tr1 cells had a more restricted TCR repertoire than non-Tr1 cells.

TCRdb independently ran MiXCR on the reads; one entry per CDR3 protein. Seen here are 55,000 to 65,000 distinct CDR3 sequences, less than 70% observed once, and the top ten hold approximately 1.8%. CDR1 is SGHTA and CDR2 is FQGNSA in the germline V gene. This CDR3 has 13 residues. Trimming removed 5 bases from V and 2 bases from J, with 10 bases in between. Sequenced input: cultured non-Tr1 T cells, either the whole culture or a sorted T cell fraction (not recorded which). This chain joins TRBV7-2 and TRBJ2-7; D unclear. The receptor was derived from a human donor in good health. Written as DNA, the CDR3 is TGTGCCAGCAGCCGCGAGAGGACCTACGAGCAGTACTTC. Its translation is CASSRERTYEQYF.